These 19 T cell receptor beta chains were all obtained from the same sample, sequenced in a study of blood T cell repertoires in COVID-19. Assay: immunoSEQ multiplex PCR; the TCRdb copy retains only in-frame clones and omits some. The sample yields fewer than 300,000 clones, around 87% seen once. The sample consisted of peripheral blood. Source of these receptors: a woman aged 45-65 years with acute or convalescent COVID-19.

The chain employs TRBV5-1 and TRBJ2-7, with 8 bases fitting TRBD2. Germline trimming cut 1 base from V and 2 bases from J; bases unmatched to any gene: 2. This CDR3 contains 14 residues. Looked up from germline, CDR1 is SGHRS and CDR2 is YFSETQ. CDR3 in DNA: TGCGCCAGCAGCTTGAATAGCGGGACCTACGAGCAGTACTTC. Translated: CASSLNSGTYEQYF.

The CDR3 protein is CASSIAGGGYTF. The CDR3 DNA reads TGTGCCAGTAGTATCGCAGGGGGTGGCTACACCTTC. V and J are TRBV19 and TRBJ1-2; the match to TRBD1 covers 7 bases. Trimming took 3 bases from V and 7 from J; bases not matched to a gene: 2. This CDR3 has 12 residues. CDR1 is LNHDA and CDR2 is SQIVND in the germline V gene (reference sequence).

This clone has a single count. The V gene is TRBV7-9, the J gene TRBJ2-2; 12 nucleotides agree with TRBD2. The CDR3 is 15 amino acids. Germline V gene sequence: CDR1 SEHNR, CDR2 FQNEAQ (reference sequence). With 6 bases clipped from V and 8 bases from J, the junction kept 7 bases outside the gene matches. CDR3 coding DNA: TGTGCCAGCAGGCCTCGACTAGCGGGAGTAGGGGAGCTGTTTTTT. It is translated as CASRPRLAGVGELFF. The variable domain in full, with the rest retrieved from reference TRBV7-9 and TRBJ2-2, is DTGVSQNPRHKITKRGQNVTFRCDPISEHNRLYWYRQTLGQGPEFLTYFQNEAQLEKSRLLSDRFSAERPKGSFSTLEIQRTEQGDSAMYLCASRPRLAGVGELFFGEGSRLTVL.

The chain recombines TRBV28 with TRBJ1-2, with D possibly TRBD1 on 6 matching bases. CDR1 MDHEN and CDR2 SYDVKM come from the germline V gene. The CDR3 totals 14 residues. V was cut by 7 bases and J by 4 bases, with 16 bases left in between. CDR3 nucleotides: TGTGCCAGCAAAAAGCGCGGGGGCGGCTATGGCTACACCTTC. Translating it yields CASKKRGGGYGYTF.

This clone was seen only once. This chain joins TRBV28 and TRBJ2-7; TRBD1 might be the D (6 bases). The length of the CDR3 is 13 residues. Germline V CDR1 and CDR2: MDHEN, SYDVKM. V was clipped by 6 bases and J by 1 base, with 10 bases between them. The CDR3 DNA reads TGTGCCAGCAGATTACAGGGATCCTACGAGCAGTACTTC. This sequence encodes CASRLQGSYEQYF.

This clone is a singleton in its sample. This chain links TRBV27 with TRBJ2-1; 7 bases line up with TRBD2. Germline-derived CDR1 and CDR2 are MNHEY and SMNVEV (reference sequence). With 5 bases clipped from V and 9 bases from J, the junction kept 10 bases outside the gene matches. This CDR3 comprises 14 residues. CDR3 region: CASSLGLGLGEQFF. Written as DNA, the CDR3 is TGTGCCAGCAGTCTTGGACTAGGTTTAGGTGAGCAGTTCTTC.

The CDR3 sequence: CASAVGGPTDTQYF. In nucleotides, the CDR3 is TGTGCTAGTGCGGTGGGGGGACCCACAGATACGCAGTATTTT. The V gene is TRBV12-5, the J gene TRBJ2-3; D might be TRBD2 (6 bases). CDR1 is LGHNT, CDR2 FRNRAP, per germline. The CDR3 length is 14 residues. Deletions cut 7 bases from V and 2 bases from J, with 13 bases between.

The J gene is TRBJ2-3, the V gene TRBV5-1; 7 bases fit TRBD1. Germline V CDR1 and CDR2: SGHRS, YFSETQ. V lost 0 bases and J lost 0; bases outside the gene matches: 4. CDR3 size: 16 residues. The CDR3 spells CASSLGDRPSTDTQYF. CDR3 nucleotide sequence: TGCGCCAGCAGCTTGGGGGACAGACCTAGCACAGATACGCAGTATTTT.

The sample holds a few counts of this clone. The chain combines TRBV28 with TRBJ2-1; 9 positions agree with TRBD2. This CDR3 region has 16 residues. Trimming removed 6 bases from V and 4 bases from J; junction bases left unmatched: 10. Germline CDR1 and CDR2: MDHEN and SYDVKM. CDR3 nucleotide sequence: TGTGCCAGCAGAAGCCCGGGACTAGCTAAATACAATGAGCAGTTCTTC. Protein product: CASRSPGLAKYNEQFF.

The DNA of the CDR3 is TGTGCCAGCAGCTTAGGGGCCCTTTGGACTGAAGCTTTCTTT. Translation gives CASSLGALWTEAFF. The chain combines TRBV7-8 with TRBJ1-1; D gene uncertain. Germline loops: CDR1 SGHVS, CDR2 FQNEAQ. The V and J ends lost 1 base and 5 bases respectively, with 11 bases between them. The CDR3 totals 14 residues.

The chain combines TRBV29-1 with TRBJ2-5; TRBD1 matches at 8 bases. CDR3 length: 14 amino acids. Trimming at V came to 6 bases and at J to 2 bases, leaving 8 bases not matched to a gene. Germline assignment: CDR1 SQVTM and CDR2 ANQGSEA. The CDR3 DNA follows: TGCAGCGTATCGCGGGACAGGCTACAAGAGACCCAGTACTTC. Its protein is CSVSRDRLQETQYF. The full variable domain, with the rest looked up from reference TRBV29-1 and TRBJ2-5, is SAVISQKPSRDICQRGTSLTIQCQVDSQVTMMFWYRQQPGQSLTLIATANQGSEATYESGFVIDKFPISRPNLTFSTLTVSNMSPEDSSIYLCSVSRDRLQETQYFGPGTRLLVL.

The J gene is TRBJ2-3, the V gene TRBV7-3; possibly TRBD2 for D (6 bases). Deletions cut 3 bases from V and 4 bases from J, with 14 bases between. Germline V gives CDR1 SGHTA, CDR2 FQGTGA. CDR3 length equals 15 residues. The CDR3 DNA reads TGTGCCAGCAGCTTTAGGAGGGCCAATGCAGATACGCAGTATTTT. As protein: CASSFRRANADTQYF.

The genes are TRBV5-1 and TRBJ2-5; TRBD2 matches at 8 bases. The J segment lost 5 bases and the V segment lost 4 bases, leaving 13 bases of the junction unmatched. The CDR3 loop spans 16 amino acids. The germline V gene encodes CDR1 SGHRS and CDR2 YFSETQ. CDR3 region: CASSPLYSGSGETQYF. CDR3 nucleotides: TGCGCCAGCAGCCCGTTGTACAGCGGGAGCGGCGAGACCCAGTACTTC.

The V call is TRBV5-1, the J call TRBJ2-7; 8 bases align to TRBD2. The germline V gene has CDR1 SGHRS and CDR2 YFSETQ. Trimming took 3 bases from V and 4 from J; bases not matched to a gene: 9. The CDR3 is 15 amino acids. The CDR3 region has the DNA TGCGCCAGCAGCTCGGTTCTAGCGGGTGGGTACGAGCAGTACTTC. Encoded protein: CASSSVLAGGYEQYF.

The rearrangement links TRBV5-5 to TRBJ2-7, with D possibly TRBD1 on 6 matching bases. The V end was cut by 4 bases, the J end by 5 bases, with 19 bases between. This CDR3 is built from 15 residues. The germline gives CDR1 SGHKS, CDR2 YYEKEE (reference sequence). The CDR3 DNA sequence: TGTGCCAGCAGCGAGGGAACAGGGTCGGTCAACGAGCAGTACTTC. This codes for CASSEGTGSVNEQYF.

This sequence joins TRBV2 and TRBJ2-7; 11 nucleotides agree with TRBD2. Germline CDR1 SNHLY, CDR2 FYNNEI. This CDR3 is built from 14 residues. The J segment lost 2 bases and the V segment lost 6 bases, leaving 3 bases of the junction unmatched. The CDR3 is CASRRLAGTYEQYF. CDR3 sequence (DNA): TGTGCCAGCAGGAGACTAGCGGGAACCTACGAGCAGTACTTC.

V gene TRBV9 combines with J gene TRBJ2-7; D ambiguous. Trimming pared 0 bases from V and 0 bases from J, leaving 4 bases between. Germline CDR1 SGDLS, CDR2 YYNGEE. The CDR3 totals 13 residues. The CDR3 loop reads CASSVGPSYEQYF. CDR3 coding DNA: TGTGCCAGCAGCGTAGGGCCCTCCTACGAGCAGTACTTC.

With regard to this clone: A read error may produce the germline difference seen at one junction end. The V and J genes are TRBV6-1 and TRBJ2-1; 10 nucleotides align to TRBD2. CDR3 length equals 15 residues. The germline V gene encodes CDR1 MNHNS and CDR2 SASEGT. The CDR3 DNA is TGTGCCAGCAGAGAAGCGGGAGGGGCTTACAATGAGCAGTTCTTC. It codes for CASREAGGAYNEQFF.

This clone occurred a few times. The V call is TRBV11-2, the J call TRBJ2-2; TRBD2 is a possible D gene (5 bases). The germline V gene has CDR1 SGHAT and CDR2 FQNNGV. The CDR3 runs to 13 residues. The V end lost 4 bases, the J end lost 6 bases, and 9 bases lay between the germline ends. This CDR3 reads CASSSWRSGELFF. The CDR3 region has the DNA TGTGCCAGCAGCTCCTGGAGGTCCGGGGAGCTGTTTTTT.